The sequence of this T cell receptor (beta chain) was determined in a study of T cell changes during pregnancy in multiple sclerosis. The CDR3 consists of 12 residues. Per the germline V gene, CDR1 is MNHEY and CDR2 is SMNVEV (reference sequence). Trimming left V 6 bases short and J 6 bases short, with 9 bases between. Only in-frame clones appear in the TCRdb table, and some are missing; sequencing was by immunoSEQ multiplex PCR. Here the sample spans some 39,000 clones, approximately 91% being singletons. The chain employs TRBV27 and TRBJ1-5, with D unresolved. The TCR originated in a female donor with multiple sclerosis, enrolled in a pregnancy study. The specimen was CD8+ T cells from peripheral blood mononuclear cells, collected in the first trimester of pregnancy. The CDR3 protein is CASREGGQPQHF. DNA of the CDR3: TGTGCCAGCAGAGAAGGAGGTCAGCCCCAGCATTTT.